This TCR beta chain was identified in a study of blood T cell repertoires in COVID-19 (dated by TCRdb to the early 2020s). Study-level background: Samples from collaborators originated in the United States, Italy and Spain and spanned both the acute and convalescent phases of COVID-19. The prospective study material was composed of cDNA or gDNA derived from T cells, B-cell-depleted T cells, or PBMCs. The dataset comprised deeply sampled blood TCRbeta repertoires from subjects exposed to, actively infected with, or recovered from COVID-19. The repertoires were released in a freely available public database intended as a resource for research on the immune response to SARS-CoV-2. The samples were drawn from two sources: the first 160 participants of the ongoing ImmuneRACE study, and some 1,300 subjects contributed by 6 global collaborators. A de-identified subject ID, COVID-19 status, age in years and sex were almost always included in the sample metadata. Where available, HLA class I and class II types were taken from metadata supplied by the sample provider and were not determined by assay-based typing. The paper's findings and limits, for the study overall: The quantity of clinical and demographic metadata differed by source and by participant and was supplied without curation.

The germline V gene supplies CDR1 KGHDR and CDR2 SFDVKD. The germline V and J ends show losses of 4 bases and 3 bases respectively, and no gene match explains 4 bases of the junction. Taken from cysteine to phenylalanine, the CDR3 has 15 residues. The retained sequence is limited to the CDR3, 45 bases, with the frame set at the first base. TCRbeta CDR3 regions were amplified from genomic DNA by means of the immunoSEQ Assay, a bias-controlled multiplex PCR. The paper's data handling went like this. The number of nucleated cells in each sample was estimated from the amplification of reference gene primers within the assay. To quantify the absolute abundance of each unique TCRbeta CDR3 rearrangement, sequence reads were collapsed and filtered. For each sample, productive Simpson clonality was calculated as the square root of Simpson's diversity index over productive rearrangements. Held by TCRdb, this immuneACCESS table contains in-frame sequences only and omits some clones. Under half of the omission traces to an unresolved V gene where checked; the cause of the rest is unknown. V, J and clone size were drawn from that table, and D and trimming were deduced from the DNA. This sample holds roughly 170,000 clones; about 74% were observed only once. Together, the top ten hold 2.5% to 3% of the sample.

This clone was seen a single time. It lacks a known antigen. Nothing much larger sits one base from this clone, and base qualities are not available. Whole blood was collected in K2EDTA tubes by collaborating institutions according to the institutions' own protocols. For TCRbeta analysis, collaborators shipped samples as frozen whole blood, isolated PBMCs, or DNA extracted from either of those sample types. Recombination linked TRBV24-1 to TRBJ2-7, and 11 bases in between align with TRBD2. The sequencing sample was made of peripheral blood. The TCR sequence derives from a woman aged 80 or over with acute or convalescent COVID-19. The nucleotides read TGTGCCACCAGTGACCCCGGGACTAGCGGCTACGAGCAGTACTTC. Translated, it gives CATSDPGTSGYEQYF.